This entry concerns a single TCR beta chain. The antigen is undetermined. This sample was included in a study of post-analysis software for immune sequencing data. Per germline, CDR1 SGHRS and CDR2 YFSETQ. Trimming pared 2 bases from V and 4 bases from J, leaving 21 bases between. This CDR3 has 17 residues. Unique molecular identifiers had been added to the TCR beta cDNA libraries. Around 500,000 cDNA molecules came from about 1 to 10 million T cells. TCRdb processed the PCR reads anew with MiXCR; each CDR3 protein has one entry. The data contain hundreds of thousands of distinct CDR3 sequences, roughly 40% of them seen just once; the ten biggest clones take up 1.5% to 2%. Study outcomes and limitations: Compared against controls, patients with multiple sclerosis displayed significantly lower normalized Chao1 diversity. Patients used a few TRBV segments, including TRBV5-6, TRBV5-1 and TRBV20-1, more often than controls. Clustering by F measure revealed strong co-clustering among samples prepared together in one batch.

The V call is TRBV5-1, the J call TRBJ1-1; tentative D call: TRBD1 (6 bases). The source of this sequence is a girl aged 5-17 years with multiple sclerosis. Sequences were obtained from blood. The CDR3 spells CASSLGRTAPQSTEAFF. As DNA, the CDR3 is TGCGCCAGCAGCTTAGGGCGGACAGCACCACAATCCACTGAAGCTTTCTTT.